Following are 7 T cell receptor beta chains from one sample sequenced in a study of blood T cell repertoires in COVID-19. Repertoires were generated with immunoSEQ multiplex PCR, while TCRdb's copy carries only in-frame clones and drops some. Among tens of thousands of clones, about four fifths were seen once, and the ten largest hold over 4%. Specimen: peripheral blood. These receptor sequences come from a woman aged 70-85 years with acute or convalescent COVID-19.

The chain combines TRBV28 with TRBJ2-2, with D perhaps TRBD1 (6 bases). The CDR3 has 16 amino acids. V was clipped by 5 bases and J by 0 bases, with 13 bases between them. Germline CDR1 and CDR2: MDHEN and SYDVKM. CDR3 sequence (DNA): TGTGCCAGCAGTCCCTCGGGACAAGCGAACACCGGGGAGCTGTTTTTT. This codes for CASSPSGQANTGELFF.

The rearrangement joins TRBV11-2 to TRBJ1-5; maybe TRBD1 (6 bases). The CDR3 totals 15 residues. V was shortened by 5 bases and J by 2 bases, with 13 bases between the two germline ends. Germline CDR1 reads SGHAT; CDR2 reads FQNNGV. The CDR3 DNA reads TGTGCCAGCAGCCGCGGGGGGCAGGGCAATCAGCCCCAGCATTTT. It translates to CASSRGGQGNQPQHF.

V and J are TRBV5-1 and TRBJ2-7, with D maybe TRBD1 (6 bases). Between the trimmed V and J ends, which lost 1 base and 1 base, there was a span of 12 bases. The CDR3 consists of 15 residues. Germline assignment: CDR1 SGHRS and CDR2 YFSETQ. The CDR3 is CASSLKGDGSYEQYF. The CDR3 DNA is TGCGCCAGCAGCTTGAAGGGGGACGGATCCTACGAGCAGTACTTC.

This sequence joins TRBV6-5 and TRBJ2-2; tentative D call: TRBD2 (6 bases). Per the germline V gene, CDR1 is MNHEY and CDR2 is SVGAGI. V was shortened by 5 bases and J by 1 base, with 11 bases between the two germline ends. The CDR3 runs 15 residues. Here the CDR3 DNA reads TGTGCCAGCAGTCGGACTATTATGAACACCGGGGAGCTGTTTTTT. Protein: CASSRTIMNTGELFF.

This clone was seen a single time. The chain has TRBV4-1 and TRBJ1-4, with a tentative D call TRBD1 (5 bases). CDR3 length equals 14 residues. In germline, CDR1 is MGHRA, CDR2 YSYEKL. V was pared by 4 bases and J by 4 bases, with 10 bases between. The CDR3 nucleotides read TGCGCCAGCAGCCCAGGGCCGCTTAATGAAAAACTGTTTTTT. This encodes CASSPGPLNEKLFF.

This clone has just one count. V is TRBV3-1 (or the pseudogene TRBV3-2) and J is TRBJ2-3, with 9 bases matching TRBD2. CDR3 length: 15 residues. The germline V gene has CDR1 LGHDT and CDR2 YNNKEL (reference sequence). V shed 1 base and J 4 bases; nucleotides not matched to a gene: 3. CDR3 in amino acids: CASSQARLAADTQYF. The DNA for the CDR3 is TGTGCCAGCAGCCAAGCCCGACTAGCGGCAGATACGCAGTATTTT.

J is TRBJ1-6 and V is TRBV5-5; D ambiguous. Germline V gene data show CDR1 as SGHKS and CDR2 as YYEKEE (reference sequence). The CDR3 spans 17 residues. Trimming took 0 bases from V and 0 from J, leaving 10 bases between them. The CDR3 nucleotides read TGTGCCAGCAGCTTGGTCTCGGGGAGCTCCTATAATTCACCCCTCCACTTT. Amino acids: CASSLVSGSSYNSPLHF.